This TCR beta chain is from a study of cytomegalovirus exposure and HLA in healthy donors. The PCR employed 60 Vbeta primers together with 13 Jbeta primers. Per the authors' pipeline: An analysis performed later counted 81 million or so unique TCR beta chains (roughly 11 million of them shared). Assay used: immunoSEQ multiplex PCR; TCRdb lists only in-frame clones, some missing. V, J and clone size reflect that table, while D and trimming were determined from the DNA. Counted here are about 160,000 clones, around 88% occurring once; the ten biggest clones make up 0.75% to 0.95%. This clone was detected only once. Its antigen is still unknown. The study, taken as a whole, reports: Most TCR sequences showed up rarely, but some public TCRs showed up in many donors. In a later analysis, TCR association rates varied by HLA locus: DRB1 most, HLA-C fewest. Specificity for CMV antigens was confirmed in vitro for a few of the CMV-associated chains.

The CDR3 extends over 15 amino acids. Per germline, CDR1 MNHEY and CDR2 SMNVEV (reference sequence). V lost 2 bases and J 5 bases, leaving 16 bases between the germline ends. This sequence originates from a woman in her 30s in good health and CMV-seronegative. The chain carries TRBV27 and TRBJ2-7; weak D call: TRBD1 (5 bases). Specimen: PBMCs. The DNA of the CDR3 is TGTGCCAGCAGTTTAAGATGGGGCCTGTACGACGAGCAGTACTTC. Its translation: CASSLRWGLYDEQYF.